A selection of T cell receptor beta chains follows, all from one sample in a study of cytomegalovirus exposure and HLA in healthy donors. Sequencing was performed with immunoSEQ multiplex PCR; in TCRdb, only in-frame clones are kept and a portion is missing. The data contain roughly 200,000 clones, 84% of them singletons. The sample was PBMCs. Receptors originate from a woman aged 18-30 years in good health and CMV-seropositive. CDR3s include the opening cysteine and the closing phenylalanine or tryptophan. A D gene is named only where the DNA matches it firmly. For some rows the clone size is stated as once, few or many, or as a class when expanded; others skip it.

J	V	D	size	DNA	CDR3
TRBJ1-1	TRBV27	-	-	TGTGCCAGCAGTTTACCTCCACAGCCCCAATTAAATAGGGAGGAAGCTTTCTTT	CASSLPPQPQLNREEAFF
TRBJ2-5	TRBV29-1	TRBD1	-	TGCAGCGTCGAAACAGGGGACGCGACCCAGTACTTC	CSVETGDATQYF
TRBJ2-7	TRBV21-1	-	-	TGTGCCAGCAGCAAGGTGTATGTGACAGGAGGTTACGAGCAGTACTTC	CASSKVYVTGGYEQYF
TRBJ1-4	TRBV9	-	-	TGTGCCAGCAGTCGTCGCGGAGGGAGGGGTGAAACAACTAATGAAAAACTGTTTTTT	CASSRRGGRGETTNEKLFF
TRBJ2-7	TRBV5-6	TRBD2	-	TGTGCCAGCAGCCCGGGGGGGGCGGGGACCTACGAGCAGTACTTC	CASSPGGAGTYEQYF
TRBJ2-2	TRBV19	-	-	TGTGCCAGTAGACCACAGGGTTTCACCGGGGAGCTGTTTTTT	CASRPQGFTGELFF
TRBJ2-3	TRBV9	TRBD2	-	TGTGCCAGCAGCGCTACTAGCGGGGGAGCCACGCAGTATTTT	CASSATSGGATQYF
TRBJ1-1	TRBV6-5	-	-	TGTGCCAGCCAAGGGGTCGTCTTGGACACTGAAGCTTTCTTT	CASQGVVLDTEAFF
TRBJ1-1	TRBV7-9	-	-	TGTGCCAGCAGCTTCCACCGGGACACTGGGTGGGCTTTCTTT	CASSFHRDTGWAFF
TRBJ2-5	TRBV19	-	-	TGTGCCACGATAGACAGACTAGCAGGGGCTGAGACCCAGTACTTC	CATIDRLAGAETQYF
TRBJ1-1	TRBV27	-	-	TGTGCCAGCAGTTGGGGGGGTAATCGGAACACTGAAGCTTTCTTT	CASSWGGNRNTEAFF
TRBJ2-4	TRBV5-6	-	-	TGTGCCAGCAGCTTTGACAGTCCCCTTGCCAAAAACATTCAGTACTTC	CASSFDSPLAKNIQYF
TRBJ2-3	TRBV6-5	TRBD1	-	TGTGCCAGCAGTTTTCGACAGGGACGCACAGATACGCAGTATTTT	CASSFRQGRTDTQYF
TRBJ1-5	TRBV2	-	-	TGTGCCAGTTCCTTCGGGGGATCATTCCAGCCCCAGCATTTT	CASSFGGSFQPQHF
TRBJ2-3	TRBV27	TRBD2	-	TGTGCCAGCAGTTTATATTTTCTTAGCGGGGGTACATCTAGCACAGATACGCAGTATTTT	CASSLYFLSGGTSSTDTQYF
TRBJ1-1	TRBV7-9	TRBD1	-	TGTGCCAGCAGCGCTCCGGGACAGGAAGCTTTCTTT	CASSAPGQEAFF
TRBJ2-7	TRBV30	TRBD1	-	TGTGCCTGGAGTGTAACGGGACAGCCTCACGAGCAGTACTTC	CAWSVTGQPHEQYF
TRBJ2-7	TRBV5-1	-	-	TGCGCCAGCAGCCTCGCCCGGACATGGGCTTACCACGAGCAGTACTTC	CASSLARTWAYHEQYF
TRBJ2-7	TRBV6-5	-	many	TGTGCCAGCAGAGACACTTCCTACGAGCAGTACTTC	CASRDTSYEQYF
TRBJ2-7	TRBV4-2	-	few	TGTGCCAGCAGCCAAGATTGGCAGACCTACGAGCAGTACTTC	CASSQDWQTYEQYF
TRBJ1-5	TRBV21-1	-	-	TGTGCCAGCTACCTATACCAGAGGGTTTGCCAGCCCCAGCATTTT	CASYLYQRVCQPQHF
TRBJ2-1	TRBV7-8	TRBD2	-	TGTGCCAGCAGCAACGAAGCGGGGGGGAAAACGAACAATGAGCAGTTCTTC	CASSNEAGGKTNNEQFF
TRBJ2-7	TRBV4-3	TRBD1	-	TGCGCCAGCAGCCAAGACCCGGGACAGGGGGTTCGAGAGCAGTACTTC	CASSQDPGQGVREQYF
TRBJ2-5	TRBV5-4	TRBD1	-	TGTGCCAGCAGCGCCGGGACAGGGAGAGAGACCCAGTACTTC	CASSAGTGRETQYF
TRBJ2-5	TRBV29-1	-	-	TGCAGCGCGGCGGGGACTTCCAGTGAGACCCAGTACTTC	CSAAGTSSETQYF